This T cell receptor (beta chain) originates from a study of spatial heterogeneity in lung cancer. MiXCR was run by TCRdb on the 5' RACE reads, yielding one entry per CDR3 protein. The sample has about 100,000 distinct CDR3 sequences, 4.4% seen once. Stated time point: sample taken at primary tumor resection. No cells were sorted before sequencing. The whole RNA sequenced was extracted from tumor, nontumor lung or frozen PBMC. This clonotype was counted ten times or more. Its antigen is not known. General study findings and limits: The number of expanded tumor alpha and beta chains correlated with mutation number. Sequencing reached an estimated coverage of tumor T cells that was only roughly 7% for alpha chains and roughly 12% for beta chains.

Per the germline V gene, CDR1 is MNHEY and CDR2 is SVGAGI. With V trimmed by 6 bases and J by 7 bases, 3 bases remained unmatched. This CDR3 spans 14 amino acids. This clonotype was sampled from a male donor with early-stage non-small cell lung cancer. The material sequenced was lung tumor tissue, taken at surgery. The chain uses TRBV6-5 and TRBJ2-1, with 13 bases lining up with TRBD2. The CDR3 here is CASRGLAGENEQFF. CDR3 DNA: TGTGCCAGCAGAGGACTAGCGGGAGAGAATGAGCAGTTCTTC.